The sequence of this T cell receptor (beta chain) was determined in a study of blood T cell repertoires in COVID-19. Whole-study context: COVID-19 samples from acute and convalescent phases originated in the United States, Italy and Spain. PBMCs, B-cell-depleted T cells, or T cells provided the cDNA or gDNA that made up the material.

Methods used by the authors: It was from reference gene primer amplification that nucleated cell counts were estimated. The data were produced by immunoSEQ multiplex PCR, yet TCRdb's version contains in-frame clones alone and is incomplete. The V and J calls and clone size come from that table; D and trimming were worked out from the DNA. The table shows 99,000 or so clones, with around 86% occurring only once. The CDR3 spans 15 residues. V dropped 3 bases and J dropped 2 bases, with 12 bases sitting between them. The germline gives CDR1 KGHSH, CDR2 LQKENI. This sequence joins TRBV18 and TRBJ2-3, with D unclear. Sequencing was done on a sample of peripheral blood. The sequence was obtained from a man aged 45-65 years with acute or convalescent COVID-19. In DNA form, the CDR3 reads TGTGCCAGCTCACCCCTAAAAACTTACACAGATACGCAGTATTTT. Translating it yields CASSPLKTYTDTQYF.